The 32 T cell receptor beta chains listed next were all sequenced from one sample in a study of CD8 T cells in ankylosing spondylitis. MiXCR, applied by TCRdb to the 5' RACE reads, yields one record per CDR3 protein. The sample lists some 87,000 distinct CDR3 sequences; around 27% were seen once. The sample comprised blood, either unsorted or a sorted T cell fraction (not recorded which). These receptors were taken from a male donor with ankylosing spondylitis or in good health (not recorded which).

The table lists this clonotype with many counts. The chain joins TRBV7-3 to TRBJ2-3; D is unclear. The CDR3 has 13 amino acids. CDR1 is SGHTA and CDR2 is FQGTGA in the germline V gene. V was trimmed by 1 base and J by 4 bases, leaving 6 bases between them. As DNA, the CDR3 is TGTGCCAGCAGCTTAATTTCGGCAGATACGCAGTATTTT. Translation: CASSLISADTQYF.

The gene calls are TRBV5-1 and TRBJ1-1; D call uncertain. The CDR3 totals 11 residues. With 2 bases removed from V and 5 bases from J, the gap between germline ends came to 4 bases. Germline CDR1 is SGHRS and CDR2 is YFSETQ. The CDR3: CASSFETEAFF. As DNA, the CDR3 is TGCGCCAGCAGCTTCGAGACTGAAGCTTTCTTT.

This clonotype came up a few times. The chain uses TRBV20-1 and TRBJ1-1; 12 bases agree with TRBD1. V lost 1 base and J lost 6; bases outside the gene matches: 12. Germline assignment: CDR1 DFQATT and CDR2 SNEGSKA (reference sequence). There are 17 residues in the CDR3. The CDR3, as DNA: TGCAGTGCTAGAGCCGGGGGACAGGGGGCCCGTCTTTCTGAAGCTTTCTTT. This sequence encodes CSARAGGQGARLSEAFF.

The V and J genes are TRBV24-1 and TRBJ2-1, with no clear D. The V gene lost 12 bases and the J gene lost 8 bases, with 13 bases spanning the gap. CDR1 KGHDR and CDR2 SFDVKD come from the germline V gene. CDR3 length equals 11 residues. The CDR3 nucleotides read TGTGCCGTGGCCGACCGGGATGAGCAGTTCTTC. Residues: CAVADRDEQFF.

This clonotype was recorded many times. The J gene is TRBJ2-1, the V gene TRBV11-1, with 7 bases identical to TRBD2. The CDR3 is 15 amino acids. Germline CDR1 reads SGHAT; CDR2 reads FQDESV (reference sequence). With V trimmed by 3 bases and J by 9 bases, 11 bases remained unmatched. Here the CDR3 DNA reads TGTGCCAGCAGCTTTGCCGGGACTAACAATCTTGAGCAGTTCTTC. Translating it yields CASSFAGTNNLEQFF.

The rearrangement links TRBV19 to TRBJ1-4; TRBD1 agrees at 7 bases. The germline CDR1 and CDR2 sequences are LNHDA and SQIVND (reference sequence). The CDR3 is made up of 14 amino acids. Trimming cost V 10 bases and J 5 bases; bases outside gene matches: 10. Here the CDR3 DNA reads TGTGCCACTAAAGACCCAGGGGGAAATGAAAAACTGTTTTTT. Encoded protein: CATKDPGGNEKLFF.

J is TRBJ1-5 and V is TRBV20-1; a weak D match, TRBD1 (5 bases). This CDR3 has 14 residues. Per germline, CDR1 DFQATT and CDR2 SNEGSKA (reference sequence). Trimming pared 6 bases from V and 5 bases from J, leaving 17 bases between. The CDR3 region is CSASAREGYQPQHF. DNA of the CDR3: TGCAGTGCCTCGGCGCGAGAGGGGTATCAGCCCCAGCATTTT.

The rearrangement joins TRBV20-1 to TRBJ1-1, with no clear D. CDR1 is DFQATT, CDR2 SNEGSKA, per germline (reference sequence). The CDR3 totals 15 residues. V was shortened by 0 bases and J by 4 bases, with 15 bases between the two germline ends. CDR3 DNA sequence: TGCAGTGCTAGAGATGCCCGAACTCCCGGCACTGAAGCTTTCTTT. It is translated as CSARDARTPGTEAFF.

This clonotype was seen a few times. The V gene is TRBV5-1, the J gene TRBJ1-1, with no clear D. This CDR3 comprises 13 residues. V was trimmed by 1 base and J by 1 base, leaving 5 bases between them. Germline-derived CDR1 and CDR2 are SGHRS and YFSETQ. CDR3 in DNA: TGCGCCAGCAGCTTGCATGGGAACACTGAAGCTTTCTTT. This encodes CASSLHGNTEAFF.

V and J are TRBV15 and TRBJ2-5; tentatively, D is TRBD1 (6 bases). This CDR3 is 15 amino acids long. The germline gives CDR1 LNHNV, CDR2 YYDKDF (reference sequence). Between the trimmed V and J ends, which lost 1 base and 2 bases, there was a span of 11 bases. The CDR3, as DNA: TGTGCCACCAGCAGAGGACAGGACAGACAAGAGACCCAGTACTTC. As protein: CATSRGQDRQETQYF.

CDR3 in DNA: TGTGCCAGCAGAGAAGGCGGGTCGAACACCGGGGAGCTGTTTTTT. Its translation: CASREGGSNTGELFF. The V call is TRBV7-3, the J call TRBJ2-2, with TRBD2 as a possible D gene (5 bases). The V gene lost 6 bases and the J gene lost 0 bases, with 11 bases spanning the gap. Germline assignment: CDR1 SGHTA and CDR2 FQGTGA. This CDR3 is 15 amino acids long.

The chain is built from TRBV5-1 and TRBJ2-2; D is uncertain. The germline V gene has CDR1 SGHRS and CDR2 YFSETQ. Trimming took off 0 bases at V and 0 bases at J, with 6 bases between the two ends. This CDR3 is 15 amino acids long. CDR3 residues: CASSLDQPNTGELFF. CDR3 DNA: TGCGCCAGCAGCTTGGATCAACCGAACACCGGGGAGCTGTTTTTT.

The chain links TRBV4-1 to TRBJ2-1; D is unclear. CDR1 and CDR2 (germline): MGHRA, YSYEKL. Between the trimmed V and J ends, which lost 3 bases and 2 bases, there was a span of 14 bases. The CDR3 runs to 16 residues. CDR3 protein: CASSQGLRGAYNEQFF. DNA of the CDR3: TGCGCCAGCAGCCAGGGGTTGCGAGGTGCCTACAATGAGCAGTTCTTC.

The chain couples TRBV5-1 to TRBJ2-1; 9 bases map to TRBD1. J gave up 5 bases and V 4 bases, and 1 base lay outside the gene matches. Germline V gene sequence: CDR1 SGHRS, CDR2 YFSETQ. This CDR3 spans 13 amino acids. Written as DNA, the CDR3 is TGCGCCAGCAGCCGGACAGGGGACAATGAGCAGTTCTTC. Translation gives CASSRTGDNEQFF.

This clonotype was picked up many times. The CDR3 reads CASRSLGGGEAFF. CDR3 DNA sequence: TGTGCCAGCAGGTCCCTGGGAGGGGGTGAAGCTTTCTTT. This chain links TRBV12-3 or TRBV12-4 with TRBJ1-1; D is perhaps TRBD1 (6 bases). The CDR3 sequence is 13 residues long. Trimming removed 6 bases from V and 7 bases from J, with 15 bases in between.

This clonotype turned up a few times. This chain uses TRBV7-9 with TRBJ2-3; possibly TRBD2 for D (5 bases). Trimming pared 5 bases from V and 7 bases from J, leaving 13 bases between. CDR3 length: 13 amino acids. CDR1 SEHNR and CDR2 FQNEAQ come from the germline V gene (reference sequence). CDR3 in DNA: TGTGCCAGCAGCCGAGGGCTACGCCATACGCAGTATTTT. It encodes CASSRGLRHTQYF.

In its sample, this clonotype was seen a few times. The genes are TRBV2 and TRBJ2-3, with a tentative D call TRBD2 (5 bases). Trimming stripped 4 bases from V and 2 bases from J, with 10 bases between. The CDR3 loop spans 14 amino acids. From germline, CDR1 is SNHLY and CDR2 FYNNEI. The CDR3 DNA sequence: TGTGCCAGCAGTGCCAGGAGGTCCACAGATACGCAGTATTTT. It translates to CASSARRSTDTQYF.

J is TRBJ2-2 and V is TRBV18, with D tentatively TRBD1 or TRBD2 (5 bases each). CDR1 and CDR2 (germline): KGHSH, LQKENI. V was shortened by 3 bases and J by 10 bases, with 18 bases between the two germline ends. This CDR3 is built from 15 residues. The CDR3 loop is CASSPLQRDGAELFF. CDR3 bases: TGTGCCAGCTCACCCCTGCAACGGGACGGTGCGGAGCTGTTTTTT.

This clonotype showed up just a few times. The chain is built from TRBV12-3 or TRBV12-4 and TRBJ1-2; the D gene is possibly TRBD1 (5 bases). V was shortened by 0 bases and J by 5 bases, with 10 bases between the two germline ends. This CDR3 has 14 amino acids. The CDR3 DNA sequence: TGTGCCAGCAGTTTAGCTGGGACGGTTTATGGCTACACCTTC. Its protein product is CASSLAGTVYGYTF.

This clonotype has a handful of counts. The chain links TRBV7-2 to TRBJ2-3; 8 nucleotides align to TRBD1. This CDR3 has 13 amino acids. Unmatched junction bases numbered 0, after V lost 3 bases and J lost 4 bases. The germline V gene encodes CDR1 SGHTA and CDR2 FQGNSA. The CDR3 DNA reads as TGTGCCAGCAGCTTGGACAGGGCAGATACGCAGTATTTT. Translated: CASSLDRADTQYF.

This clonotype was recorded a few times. This CDR3 is CASSLARDTFQETQYF. As DNA, the CDR3 is TGCGCCAGCAGCTTGGCTCGGGACACCTTTCAAGAGACCCAGTACTTC. The chain uses TRBV5-1 and TRBJ2-5; weak D call: TRBD1 (6 bases). The CDR3 loop spans 16 amino acids. The ends were cut back, 0 bases at V and 2 bases at J, with 14 bases in the middle. Germline V CDR1 and CDR2: SGHRS, YFSETQ.

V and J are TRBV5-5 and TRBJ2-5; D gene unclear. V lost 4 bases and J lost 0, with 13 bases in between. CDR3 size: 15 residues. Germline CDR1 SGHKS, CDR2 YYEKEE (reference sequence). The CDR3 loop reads CASSGPIQYQETQYF. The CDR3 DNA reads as TGTGCCAGCAGCGGTCCGATACAGTACCAAGAGACCCAGTACTTC. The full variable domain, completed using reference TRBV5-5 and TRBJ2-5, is DAGVTQSPTHLIKTRGQQVTLRCSPISGHKSVSWYQQVLGQGPQFIFQYYEKEERGRGNFPDRFSARQFPNYSSELNVNALLLGDSALYLCASSGPIQYQETQYFGPGTRLLVL.

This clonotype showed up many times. The CDR3 region is CASSLSPLTGYTF. The DNA for the CDR3 is TGTGCCAGCAGTCTCTCTCCATTAACTGGCTACACCTTC. This chain links TRBV12-3 or TRBV12-4 with TRBJ1-2, with D unclear. The CDR3 totals 13 residues. V lost 5 bases and J 7 bases, leaving 14 bases between the germline ends.

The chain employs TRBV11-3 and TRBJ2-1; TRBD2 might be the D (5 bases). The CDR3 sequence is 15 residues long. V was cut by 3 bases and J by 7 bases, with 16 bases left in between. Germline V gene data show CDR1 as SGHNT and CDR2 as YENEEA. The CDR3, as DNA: TGTGCCAGCAGCTTCGGTTCAGCGGTACAGAATGAGCAGTTCTTC. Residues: CASSFGSAVQNEQFF.

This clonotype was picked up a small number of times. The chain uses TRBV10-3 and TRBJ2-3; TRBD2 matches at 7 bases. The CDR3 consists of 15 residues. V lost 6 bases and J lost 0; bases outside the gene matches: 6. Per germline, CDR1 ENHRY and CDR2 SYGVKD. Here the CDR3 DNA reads TGTGCCATCAGCGGGGGGACCTCTAGCACAGATACGCAGTATTTT. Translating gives CAISGGTSSTDTQYF.

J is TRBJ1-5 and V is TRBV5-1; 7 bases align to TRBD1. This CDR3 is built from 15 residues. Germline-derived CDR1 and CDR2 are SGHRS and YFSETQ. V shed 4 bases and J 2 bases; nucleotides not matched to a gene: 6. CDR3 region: CASSQLGGGNQPQHF. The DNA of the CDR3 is TGCGCCAGCAGCCAGCTAGGGGGCGGCAATCAGCCCCAGCATTTT. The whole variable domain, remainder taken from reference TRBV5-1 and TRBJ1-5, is KAGVTQTPRYLIKTRGQQVTLSCSPISGHRSVSWYQQTPGQGLQFLFEYFSETQRNKGNFPGRFSGRQFSNSRSEMNVSTLELGDSALYLCASSQLGGGNQPQHFGDGTRLSIL.

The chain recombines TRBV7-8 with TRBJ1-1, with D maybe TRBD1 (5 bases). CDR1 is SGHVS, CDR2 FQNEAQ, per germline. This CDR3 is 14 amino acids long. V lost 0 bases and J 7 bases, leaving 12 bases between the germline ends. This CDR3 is CASSLAGAPNEAFF. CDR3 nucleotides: TGTGCCAGCAGCTTAGCTGGGGCCCCGAATGAAGCTTTCTTT.

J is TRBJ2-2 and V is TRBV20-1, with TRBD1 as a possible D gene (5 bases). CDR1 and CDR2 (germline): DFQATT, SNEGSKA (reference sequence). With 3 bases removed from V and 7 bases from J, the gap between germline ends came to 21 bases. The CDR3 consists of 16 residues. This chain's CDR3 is CSASLSSGFSDGELFF. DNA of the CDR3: TGCAGTGCTAGCCTCTCCTCAGGGTTTTCCGACGGGGAGCTGTTTTTT.

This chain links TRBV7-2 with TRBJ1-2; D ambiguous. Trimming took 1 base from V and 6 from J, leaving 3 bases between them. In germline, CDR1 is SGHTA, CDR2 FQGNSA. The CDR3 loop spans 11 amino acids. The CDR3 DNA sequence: TGTGCCAGCAGCTTAGGCAATGGCTACACCTTC. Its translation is CASSLGNGYTF. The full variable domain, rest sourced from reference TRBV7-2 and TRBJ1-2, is GAGVSQSPSNKVTEKGKDVELRCDPISGHTALYWYRQSLGQGLEFLIYFQGNSAPDKSGLPSDRFSAERTGGSVSTLTIQRTQQEDSAVYLCASSLGNGYTFGSGTRLTVV.

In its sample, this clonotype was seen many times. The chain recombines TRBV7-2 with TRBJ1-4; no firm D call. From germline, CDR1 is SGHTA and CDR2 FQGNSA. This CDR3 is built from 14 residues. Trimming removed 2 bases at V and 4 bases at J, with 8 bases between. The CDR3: CASSLNRYNEKLFF. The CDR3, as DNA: TGTGCCAGCAGCTTAAACAGATATAATGAAAAACTGTTTTTT.

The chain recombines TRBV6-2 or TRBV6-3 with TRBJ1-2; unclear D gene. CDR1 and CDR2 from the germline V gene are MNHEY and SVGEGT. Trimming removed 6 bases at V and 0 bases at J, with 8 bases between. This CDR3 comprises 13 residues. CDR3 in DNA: TGTGCCAGCAGAAACCCACCTAACTATGGCTACACCTTC. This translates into CASRNPPNYGYTF.

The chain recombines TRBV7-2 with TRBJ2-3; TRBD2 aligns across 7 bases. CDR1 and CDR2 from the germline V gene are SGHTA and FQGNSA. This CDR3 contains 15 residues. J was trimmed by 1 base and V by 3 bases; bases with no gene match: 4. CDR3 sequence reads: CASSFKAGRTDTQYF. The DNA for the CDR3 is TGTGCCAGCAGCTTTAAAGCGGGGCGCACAGATACGCAGTATTTT.